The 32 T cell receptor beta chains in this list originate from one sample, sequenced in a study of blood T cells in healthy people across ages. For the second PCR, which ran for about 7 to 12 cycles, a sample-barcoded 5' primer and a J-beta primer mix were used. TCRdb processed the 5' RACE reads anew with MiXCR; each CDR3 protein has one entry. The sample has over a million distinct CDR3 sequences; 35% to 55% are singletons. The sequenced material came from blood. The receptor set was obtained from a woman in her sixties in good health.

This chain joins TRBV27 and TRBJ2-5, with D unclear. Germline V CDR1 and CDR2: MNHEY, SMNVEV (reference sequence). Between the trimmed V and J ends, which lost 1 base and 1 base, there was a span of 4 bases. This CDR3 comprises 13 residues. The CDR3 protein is CASSLFSQETQYF. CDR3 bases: TGTGCCAGCAGTTTATTTTCCCAAGAGACCCAGTACTTC.

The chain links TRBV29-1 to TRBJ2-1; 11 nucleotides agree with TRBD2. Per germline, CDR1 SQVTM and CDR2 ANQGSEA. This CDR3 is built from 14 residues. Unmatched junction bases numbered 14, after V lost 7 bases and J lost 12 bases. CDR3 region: CSARGTSGAMWQFF. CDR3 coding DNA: TGCAGCGCCCGCGGGACTAGCGGAGCGATGTGGCAGTTCTTC.

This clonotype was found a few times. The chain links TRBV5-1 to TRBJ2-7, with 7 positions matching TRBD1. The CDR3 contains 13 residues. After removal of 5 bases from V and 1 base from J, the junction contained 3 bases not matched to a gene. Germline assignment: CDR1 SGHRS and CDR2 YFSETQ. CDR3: CASRDRASYEQYF. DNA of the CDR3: TGCGCCAGCAGAGACAGGGCGTCCTACGAGCAGTACTTC.

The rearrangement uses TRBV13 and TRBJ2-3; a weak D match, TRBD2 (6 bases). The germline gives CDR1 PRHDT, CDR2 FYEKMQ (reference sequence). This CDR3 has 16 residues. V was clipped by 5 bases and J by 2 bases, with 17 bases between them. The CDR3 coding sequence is TGTGCCAGCAGCCCTCCAAGGGGACTTAACACAGATACGCAGTATTTT. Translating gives CASSPPRGLNTDTQYF.

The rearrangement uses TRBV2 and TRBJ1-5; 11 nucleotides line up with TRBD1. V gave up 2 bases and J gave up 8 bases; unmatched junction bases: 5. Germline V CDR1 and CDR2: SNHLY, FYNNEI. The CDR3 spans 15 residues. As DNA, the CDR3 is TGTGCCAGCAGTGAATTGGGACAGGGGGTTGAGCCCCAGCATTTT. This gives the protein CASSELGQGVEPQHF.

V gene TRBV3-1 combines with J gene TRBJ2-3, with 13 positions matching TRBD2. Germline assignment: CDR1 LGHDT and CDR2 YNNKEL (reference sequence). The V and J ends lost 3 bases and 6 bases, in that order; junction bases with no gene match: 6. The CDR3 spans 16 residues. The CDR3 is CASSQWTSGRDDTQYF. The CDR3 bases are TGTGCCAGCAGCCAGTGGACTAGCGGGAGAGACGATACGCAGTATTTT.

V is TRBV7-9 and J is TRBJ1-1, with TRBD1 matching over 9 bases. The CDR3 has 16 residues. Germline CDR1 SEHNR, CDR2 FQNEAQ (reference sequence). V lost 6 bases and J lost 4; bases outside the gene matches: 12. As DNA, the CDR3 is TGTGCCAGCAGTTCTAGGGACAGGGTAGAGGGCACTGAAGCTTTCTTT. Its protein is CASSSRDRVEGTEAFF. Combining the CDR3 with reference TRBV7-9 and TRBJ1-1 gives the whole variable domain DTGVSQNPRHKITKRGQNVTFRCDPISEHNRLYWYRQTLGQGPEFLTYFQNEAQLEKSRLLSDRFSAERPKGSFSTLEIQRTEQGDSAMYLCASSSRDRVEGTEAFFGQGTRLTVV.

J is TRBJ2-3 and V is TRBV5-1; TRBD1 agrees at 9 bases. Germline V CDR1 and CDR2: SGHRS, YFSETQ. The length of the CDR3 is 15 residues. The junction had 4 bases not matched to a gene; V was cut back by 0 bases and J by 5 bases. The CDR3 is CASSLDRGRGDTQYF. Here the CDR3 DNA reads TGCGCCAGCAGCTTGGACAGGGGGCGCGGAGATACGCAGTATTTT.

In DNA form, the CDR3 reads TGCGCCAGCAGCCATCGCCTGACCGGACTAGCGGATTACAATGAGCAGTTCTTC. As protein: CASSHRLTGLADYNEQFF. The chain joins TRBV4-1 to TRBJ2-1; TRBD2 agrees at 10 bases. Looked up from germline, CDR1 is MGHRA and CDR2 is YSYEKL. V lost 3 bases, J lost 4 bases, and 12 bases stayed unmatched. This CDR3 has 18 amino acids.

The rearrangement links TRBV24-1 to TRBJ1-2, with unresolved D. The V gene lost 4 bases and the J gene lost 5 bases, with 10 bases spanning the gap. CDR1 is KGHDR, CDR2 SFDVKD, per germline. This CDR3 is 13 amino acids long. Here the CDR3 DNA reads TGTGCCACCAGTGAAGGTCAGGTATATGGCTACACCTTC. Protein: CATSEGQVYGYTF.

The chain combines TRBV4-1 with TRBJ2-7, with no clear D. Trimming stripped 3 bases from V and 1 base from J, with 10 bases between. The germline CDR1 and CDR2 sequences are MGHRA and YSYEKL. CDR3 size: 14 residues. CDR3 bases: TGCGCCAGCAGCCAGGCGGCGGCATCCTACGAGCAGTACTTC. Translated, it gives CASSQAAASYEQYF.

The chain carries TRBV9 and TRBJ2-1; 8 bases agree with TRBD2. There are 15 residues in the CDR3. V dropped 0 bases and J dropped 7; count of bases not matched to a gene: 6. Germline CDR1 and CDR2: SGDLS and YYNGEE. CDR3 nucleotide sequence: TGTGCCAGCAGCGTAGGGGGTAGCGGGATTAATGAGCAGTTCTTC. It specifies CASSVGGSGINEQFF.

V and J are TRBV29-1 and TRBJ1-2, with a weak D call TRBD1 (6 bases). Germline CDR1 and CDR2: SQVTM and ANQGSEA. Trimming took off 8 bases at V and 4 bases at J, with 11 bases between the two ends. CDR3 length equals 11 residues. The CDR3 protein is CSSPDSYGYTF. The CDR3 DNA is TGCAGCTCCCCGGACAGCTATGGCTACACCTTC.

The CDR3 nucleotides read TGTGCCAGCACCGGGGCCGCGAATAACTACGAGCAGTACTTC. It specifies CASTGAANNYEQYF. The gene calls are TRBV6-5 and TRBJ2-5; D possibly matches TRBD1 or TRBD2 (5 bases each). The DNA end is a closer match to TRBJ2-7, so the J assignment may be wrong. Germline CDR1 MNHEY, CDR2 SVGAGI. This CDR3 spans 14 amino acids.

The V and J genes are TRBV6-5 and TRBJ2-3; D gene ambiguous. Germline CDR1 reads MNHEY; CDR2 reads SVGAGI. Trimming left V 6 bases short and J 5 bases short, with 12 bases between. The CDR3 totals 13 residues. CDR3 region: CASSPTIGDTQYF. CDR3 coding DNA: TGTGCCAGCAGCCCTACGATAGGAGATACGCAGTATTTT.

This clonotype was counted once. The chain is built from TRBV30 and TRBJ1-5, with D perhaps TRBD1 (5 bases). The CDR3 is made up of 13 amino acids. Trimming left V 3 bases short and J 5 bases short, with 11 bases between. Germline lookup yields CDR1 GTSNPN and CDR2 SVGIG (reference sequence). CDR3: CAWSRQSDQPQHF. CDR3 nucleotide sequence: TGTGCCTGGAGCCGACAGTCGGATCAGCCCCAGCATTTT. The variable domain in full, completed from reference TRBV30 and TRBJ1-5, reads SQTIHQWPATLVQPVGSPLSLECTVEGTSNPNLYWYRQAAGRGLQLLFYSVGIGQISSEVPQNLSASRPQDRQFILSSKKLLLSDSGFYLCAWSRQSDQPQHFGDGTRLSIL.

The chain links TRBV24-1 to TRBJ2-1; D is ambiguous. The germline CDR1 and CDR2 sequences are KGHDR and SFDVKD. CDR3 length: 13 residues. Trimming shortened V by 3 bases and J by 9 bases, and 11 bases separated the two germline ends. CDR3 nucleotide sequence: TGTGCCACCAGTGATACGATCGGGTCTGAGCAGTTCTTC. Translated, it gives CATSDTIGSEQFF.

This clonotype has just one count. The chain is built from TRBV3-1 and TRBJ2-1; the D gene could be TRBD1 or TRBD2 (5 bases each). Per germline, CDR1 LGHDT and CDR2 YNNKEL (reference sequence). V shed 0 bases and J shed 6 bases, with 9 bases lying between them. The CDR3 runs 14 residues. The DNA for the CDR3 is TGTGCCAGCAGCCAAGAGGGGACCCTCAATGAGCAGTTCTTC. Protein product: CASSQEGTLNEQFF.

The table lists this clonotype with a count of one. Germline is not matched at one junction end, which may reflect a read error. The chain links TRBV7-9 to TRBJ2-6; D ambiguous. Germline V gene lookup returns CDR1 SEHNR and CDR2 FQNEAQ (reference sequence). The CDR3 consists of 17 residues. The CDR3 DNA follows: TGTGCCAACAGCCCGCAAGGCGCCAGTTCTGGGGCCAACGTCCTGACTTTC. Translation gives CANSPQGASSGANVLTF.

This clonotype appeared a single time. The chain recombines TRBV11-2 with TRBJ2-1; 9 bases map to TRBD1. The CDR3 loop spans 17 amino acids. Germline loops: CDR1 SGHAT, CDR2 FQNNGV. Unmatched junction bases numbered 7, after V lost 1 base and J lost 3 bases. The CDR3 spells CASSLVIRGQGYNEQFF. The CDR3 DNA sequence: TGTGCCAGCAGCTTAGTGATACGGGGACAGGGCTACAATGAGCAGTTCTTC. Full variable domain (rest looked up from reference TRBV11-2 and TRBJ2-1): EAGVAQSPRYKIIEKRQSVAFWCNPISGHATLYWYQQILGQGPKLLIQFQNNGVVDDSQLPKDRFSAERLKGVDSTLKIQPAKLEDSAVYLCASSLVIRGQGYNEQFFGPGTRLTVL.

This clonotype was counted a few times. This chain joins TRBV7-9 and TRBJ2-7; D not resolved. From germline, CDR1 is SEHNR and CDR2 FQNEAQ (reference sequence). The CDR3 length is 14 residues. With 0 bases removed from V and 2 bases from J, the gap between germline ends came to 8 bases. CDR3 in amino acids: CASSLAAPPYEQYF. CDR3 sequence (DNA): TGTGCCAGCAGCTTAGCAGCGCCGCCCTACGAGCAGTACTTC.

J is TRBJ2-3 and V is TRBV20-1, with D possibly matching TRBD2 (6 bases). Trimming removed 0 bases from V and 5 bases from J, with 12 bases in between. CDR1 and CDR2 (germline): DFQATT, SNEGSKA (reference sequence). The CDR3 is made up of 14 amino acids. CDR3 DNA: TGCAGTGCTAGAGATGAGAGGGAGGAAGATACGCAGTATTTT. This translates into CSARDEREEDTQYF.

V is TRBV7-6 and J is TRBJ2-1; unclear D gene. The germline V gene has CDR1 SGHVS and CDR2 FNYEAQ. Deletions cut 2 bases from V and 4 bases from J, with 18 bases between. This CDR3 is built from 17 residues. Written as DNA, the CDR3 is TGTGCCAGCAGCTTAAGAGTACCGAACTTGGGGTACAATGAGCAGTTCTTC. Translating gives CASSLRVPNLGYNEQFF.

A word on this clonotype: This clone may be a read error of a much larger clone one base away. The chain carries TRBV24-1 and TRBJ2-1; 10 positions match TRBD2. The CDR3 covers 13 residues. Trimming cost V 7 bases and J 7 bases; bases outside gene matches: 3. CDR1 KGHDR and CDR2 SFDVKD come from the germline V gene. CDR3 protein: CATRLAGRNEQFF. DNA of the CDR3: TGTGCCACCAGACTAGCGGGAAGGAATGAGCAGTTCTTC.

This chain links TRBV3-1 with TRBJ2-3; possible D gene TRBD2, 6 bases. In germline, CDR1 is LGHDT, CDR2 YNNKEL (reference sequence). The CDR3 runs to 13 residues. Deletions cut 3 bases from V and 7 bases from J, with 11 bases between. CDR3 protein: CASSQDAGYTQYF. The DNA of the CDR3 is TGTGCCAGCAGCCAGGATGCGGGGTATACGCAGTATTTT.

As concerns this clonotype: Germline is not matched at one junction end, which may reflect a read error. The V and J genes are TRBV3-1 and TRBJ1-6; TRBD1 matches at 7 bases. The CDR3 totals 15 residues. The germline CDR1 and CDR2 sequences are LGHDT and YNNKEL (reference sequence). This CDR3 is CASSPPGQNNPPLHF. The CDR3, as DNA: TGTGCCAGCAGCCCTCCGGGACAGAATAATCCACCCCTCCACTTT.

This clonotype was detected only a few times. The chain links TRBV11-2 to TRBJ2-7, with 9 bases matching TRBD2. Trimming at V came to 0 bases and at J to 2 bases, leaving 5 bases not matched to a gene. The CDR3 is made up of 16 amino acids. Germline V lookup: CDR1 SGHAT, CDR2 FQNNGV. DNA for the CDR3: TGTGCCAGCAGCTTAGATCGAGCGGGAGGTACCTACGAGCAGTACTTC. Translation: CASSLDRAGGTYEQYF. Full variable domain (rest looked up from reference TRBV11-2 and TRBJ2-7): EAGVAQSPRYKIIEKRQSVAFWCNPISGHATLYWYQQILGQGPKLLIQFQNNGVVDDSQLPKDRFSAERLKGVDSTLKIQPAKLEDSAVYLCASSLDRAGGTYEQYFGPGTRLTVT.

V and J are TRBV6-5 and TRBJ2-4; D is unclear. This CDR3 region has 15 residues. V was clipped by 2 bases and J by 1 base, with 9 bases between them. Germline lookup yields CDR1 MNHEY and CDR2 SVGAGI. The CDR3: CASSYGEVAKNIQYF. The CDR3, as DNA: TGTGCCAGCAGTTACGGCGAAGTGGCCAAAAACATTCAGTACTTC.

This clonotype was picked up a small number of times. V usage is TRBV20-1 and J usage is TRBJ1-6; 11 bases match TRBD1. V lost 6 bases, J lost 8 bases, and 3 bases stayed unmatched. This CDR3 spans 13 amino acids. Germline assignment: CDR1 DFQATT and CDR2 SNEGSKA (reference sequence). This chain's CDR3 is CSAGDRGDSPLHF. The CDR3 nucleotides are TGCAGTGCGGGGGACAGGGGGGATTCACCCCTCCACTTT.

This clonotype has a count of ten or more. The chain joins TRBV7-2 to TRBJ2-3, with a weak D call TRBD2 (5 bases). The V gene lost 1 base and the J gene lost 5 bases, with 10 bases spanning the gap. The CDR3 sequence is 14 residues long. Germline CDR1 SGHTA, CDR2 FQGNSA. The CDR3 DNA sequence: TGTGCCAGCAGCTTAGGGGGAGTCCTAGATACGCAGTATTTT. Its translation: CASSLGGVLDTQYF. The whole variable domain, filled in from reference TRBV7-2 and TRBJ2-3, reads GAGVSQSPSNKVTEKGKDVELRCDPISGHTALYWYRQSLGQGLEFLIYFQGNSAPDKSGLPSDRFSAERTGGSVSTLTIQRTQQEDSAVYLCASSLGGVLDTQYFGPGTRLTVL.

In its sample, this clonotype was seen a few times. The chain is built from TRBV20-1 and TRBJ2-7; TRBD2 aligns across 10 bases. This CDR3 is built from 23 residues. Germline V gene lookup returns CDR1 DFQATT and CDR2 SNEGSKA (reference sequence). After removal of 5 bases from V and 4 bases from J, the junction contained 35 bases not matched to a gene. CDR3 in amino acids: CSASANQMVTGIGALAGRYEQYF. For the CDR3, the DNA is TGCAGTGCTTCCGCTAACCAAATGGTAACAGGGATCGGGGCACTAGCGGGACGGTACGAGCAGTACTTC.

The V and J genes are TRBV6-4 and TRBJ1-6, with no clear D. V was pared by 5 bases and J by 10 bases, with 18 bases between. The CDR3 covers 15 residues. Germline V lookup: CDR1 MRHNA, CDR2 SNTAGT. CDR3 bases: TGTGCCAGCAGTCCCGCTGGTGGGCGGGCGTCACCCCTCCACTTT. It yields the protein CASSPAGGRASPLHF.